This is a list of T cell receptor beta chains from one sample in a study of molecular identifiers for immune sequencing clone quantification. TCRdb itself ran the PCR reads through MiXCR, one entry per CDR3 protein. Among about 640,000 distinct CDR3 sequences listed, just under 20% were seen once. The sequenced material came from naive CD8+ T cells from blood, with Jurkat cell RNA spiked in. The receptors originated from a human donor in good health. Some libraries in this study had Jurkat cell RNA spiked in. Each CDR3 is given with its conserved first and last residue. The order of the fields is J gene, D gene, clone size, V gene, CDR3 protein, CDR3 DNA. D genes are given only for firm matches. Only part of the rows carry a size: once, few, many, or a class if the clone is expanded.

>TRBJ2-1|-|many|TRBV2
CASSRYAHNEQFF
TGTGCCAGCAGCCGCTACGCCCACAATGAGCAGTTCTTC
>TRBJ1-1|TRBD1|many|TRBV29-1
CSADRQGVGTEAFF
TGCAGCGCTGATAGACAGGGAGTCGGCACTGAAGCTTTCTTT
>TRBJ2-2|-|many|TRBV25-1
CASSEVGRINTGELFF
TGTGCCAGCAGTGAGGTTGGGCGGATTAACACCGGGGAGCTGTTTTTT
>TRBJ1-1|-|many|TRBV2
CASSEPGLNTEAFF
TGTGCCAGCAGTGAACCGGGTTTGAACACTGAAGCTTTCTTT
>TRBJ1-4|TRBD1|many|TRBV29-1
CSARGLTGETNEKLFF
TGCAGCGCCCGTGGGTTGACAGGGGAAACTAATGAAAAACTGTTTTTT
>TRBJ2-3|TRBD2|many|TRBV24-1
CATSDRGLAGVNRTDTQYF
TGTGCCACCAGTGACCGAGGACTAGCGGGAGTCAACCGCACAGATACGCAGTATTTT
>TRBJ2-7|-|many|TRBV6-6
CASSYPPSPRGYEQYF
TGTGCCAGCAGTTACCCCCCTAGCCCCCGGGGCTATGAGCAGTACTTC
>TRBJ2-7|TRBD2|-|TRBV6-2/TRBV6-3
CACSWTSAYEQYF
TGTGCCTGCAGTTGGACTAGCGCCTACGAGCAGTACTTC
>TRBJ2-5|-|many|TRBV6-5
CASSFDRNQETQYF
TGTGCCAGCAGTTTTGACAGAAACCAAGAGACCCAGTACTTC
>TRBJ2-7|-|many|TRBV6-1
CASRATVDEQYF
TGTGCCAGCAGGGCTACGGTGGACGAGCAGTACTTC
>TRBJ1-1|-|many|TRBV11-2
CASSSPKGGTEAFF
TGTGCCAGCAGCTCCCCCAAAGGCGGCACTGAAGCTTTCTTT
>TRBJ2-5|TRBD1|-|TRBV19
CASSTGTGAIGETQYF
TGTGCCAGTAGTACCGGGACAGGGGCCATAGGGGAGACCCAGTACTTC
>TRBJ2-7|-|-|TRBV21-1
CASRNGPPGPSSYEQYF
TGTGCCAGCAGAAATGGGCCGCCGGGGCCCAGCTCCTACGAGCAGTACTTC
>TRBJ2-3|TRBD2|many|TRBV20-1
CSARTFDVAGQSTDTQYF
TGCAGTGCTAGAACCTTCGATGTAGCGGGACAAAGCACAGATACGCAGTATTTT
>TRBJ2-1|-|many|TRBV4-3
CASSQEYPASRGNEQFF
TGCGCCAGCAGCCAAGAGTATCCGGCTAGCAGGGGTAATGAGCAGTTCTTC
>TRBJ2-5|TRBD1|-|TRBV30
CAWRQGEETQYF
TGTGCCTGGAGACAGGGGGAAGAGACCCAGTACTTC
>TRBJ2-7|TRBD2|many|TRBV20-1
CSARGDSYEQYF
TGCAGTGCGCGGGGGGACTCCTACGAGCAGTACTTC
>TRBJ2-1|TRBD2|few|TRBV5-1
CASSPPSGGAYEQFF
TGCGCCAGCAGCCCCCCGAGCGGGGGGGCCTATGAGCAGTTCTTC
>TRBJ2-3|TRBD2|few|TRBV16
CASSQSLPPVFGSGTLTDTQYF
TGTGCCAGCAGCCAATCATTGCCGCCGGTTTTTGGTAGCGGGACCCTTACAGATACGCAGTATTTT
>TRBJ1-4|-|-|TRBV4-1
CASSLLMAASNEKLSF
TGCGCCAGCAGCCTACTTATGGCAGCTTCTAATGAAAAACTGTCTTTT
>TRBJ2-7|-|-|TRBV7-8
CASSFYGQHEQYF
TGTGCCAGCAGCTTTTATGGGCAGCACGAGCAGTACTTC
>TRBJ2-3|-|many|TRBV9
CASSGSLQYF
TGTGCCAGCAGCGGATCGTTGCAGTATTTT
>TRBJ2-1|-|many|TRBV6-6
CASQKGVEQFF
TGTGCCAGCCAGAAAGGGGTTGAGCAGTTCTTC
>TRBJ2-7|TRBD1|many|TRBV13
CASSIGQGYEQYF
TGTGCCAGCAGCATCGGACAGGGTTACGAGCAGTACTTC
>TRBJ2-2|-|many|TRBV21-1
CASPSRNTGELFF
TGTGCCAGCCCAAGCAGAAACACCGGGGAGCTGTTTTTT
>TRBJ1-2|-|many|TRBV4-1
CASSQVNALYNYGYTF
TGCGCCAGCAGCCAAGTCAACGCACTCTATAACTATGGCTACACCTTC
>TRBJ1-5|-|-|TRBV4-1
CASSQEGGHSNQPQHF
TGCGCCAGCAGCCAAGAGGGTGGTCATAGCAATCAGCCCCAGCATTTT
>TRBJ2-7|TRBD1|few|TRBV27
CASRTGQAPYEQYF
TGTGCCAGCAGAACGGGACAGGCGCCCTACGAGCAGTACTTC
>TRBJ2-1|-|-|TRBV6-5
CAGSSGLGYEQFF
TGTGCCGGCAGTTCTGGACTTGGCTACGAGCAGTTCTTC
>TRBJ1-2|-|many|TRBV27
CASSLYGGYGYGYTF
TGTGCCAGCAGTTTATATGGGGGGTATGGATATGGCTACACCTTC
>TRBJ1-4|-|-|TRBV7-2
CASSLNQTVQTTNEKLFF
TGTGCCAGCAGCTTAAACCAGACAGTACAGACAACTAATGAAAAACTGTTTTTT
>TRBJ1-1|-|many|TRBV4-3
CASSSHGQMNTEAFF
TGCGCCAGCAGCTCCCACGGACAGATGAACACTGAAGCTTTCTTT
>TRBJ1-5|TRBD1|many|TRBV7-6
CASSSGQGLGQPQHF
TGTGCCAGCAGCTCGGGACAGGGGCTGGGTCAGCCCCAGCATTTT
>TRBJ1-5|-|many|TRBV4-3
CASSQDSVRGGQPQHF
TGCGCCAGCAGCCAAGACAGCGTTCGAGGGGGTCAGCCCCAGCATTTT
>TRBJ2-5|-|-|TRBV3-1
CDSSQDDQETQYF
TGTGACAGCAGCCAAGATGACCAAGAGACCCAGTACTTC